This entry lists 21 T cell receptor beta chains sequenced from one sample in a study of monozygotic twins with inflammatory bowel disease. With the 5' RACE reads reprocessed, TCRdb shows one record per CDR3 protein and no DNA. The data include approximately 120,000 distinct CDR3 sequences; the top ten clones carry 9.5% to 15%. What was sequenced was blood. The receptor set was obtained from a human donor with ulcerative colitis or Crohn's disease, or a healthy co-twin of an affected twin (not recorded which).

The chain employs TRBV20-1 and TRBJ1-3; TCRdb gives TRBD1 as the D gene, but with no DNA this cannot be confirmed. This CDR3 contains 15 residues. Germline V lookup: CDR1 DFQATT, CDR2 SNEGSKA (reference sequence). CDR3 region: CSARRGTGGGNTIYF.

V usage is TRBV20-1 and J usage is TRBJ2-5; TCRdb proposes TRBD1, but this gene call is untestable without DNA. This CDR3 contains 13 residues. CDR1 is DFQATT and CDR2 is SNEGSKA in the germline V gene (reference sequence). The CDR3: CSARPVQGETQYF.

CDR3 region: CASTRTPADTQYF. This sequence joins TRBV2 and TRBJ2-3. CDR3 size: 13 residues. Germline CDR1 SNHLY, CDR2 FYNNEI.

This sequence joins TRBV10-3 and TRBJ2-7; TCRdb indicates TRBD2, and absent DNA this call remains unverified. CDR3 size: 14 residues. The germline V gene has CDR1 ENHRY and CDR2 SYGVKD. The CDR3 protein is CAISVAGGSYEQYF.

The rearrangement links TRBV7-3 to TRBJ2-1; TCRdb proposes TRBD2, but this gene call is untestable without DNA. This CDR3 has 15 residues. In germline, CDR1 is SGHTA, CDR2 FQGTGA. CDR3 sequence: CASSSRRGLPNEQFF. The full variable domain, in which reference TRBV7-3 and TRBJ2-1 provide the parts outside the CDR3, is GAGVSQTPSNKVTEKGKYVELRCDPISGHTALYWYRQSLGQGPEFLIYFQGTGAADDSGLPNDRFFAVRPEGSVSTLKIQRTERGDSAVYLCASSSRRGLPNEQFFGPGTRLTVL.

V usage is TRBV12-3 or TRBV12-4 and J usage is TRBJ1-2; without DNA, the TCRdb call of TRBD1 cannot be checked. The CDR3 consists of 14 residues. The chain's CDR3 is CASSFGRQGDGYTF.

This chain uses TRBV12-3 or TRBV12-4 with TRBJ1-2; TCRdb's assignment of TRBD1 cannot be checked, as there is no DNA. CDR3 size: 15 residues. CDR3 loop: CASSSWDRGRYGYTF.

The rearrangement links TRBV10-3 to TRBJ2-3; TCRdb names TRBD2, which stays unverified in the absence of DNA. Germline values: CDR1 ENHRY, CDR2 SYGVKD. This CDR3 spans 14 amino acids. Here the CDR3 reads CAISGRGSTDTQYF.

V and J are TRBV20-1 and TRBJ1-1. The germline V gene has CDR1 DFQATT and CDR2 SNEGSKA (reference sequence). The CDR3 is made up of 16 amino acids. This CDR3 reads CSARDPTTQVNTEAFF.

The J gene is TRBJ1-4, the V gene TRBV6-5. Germline V lookup: CDR1 MNHEY, CDR2 SVGAGI. This CDR3 contains 17 residues. This CDR3 is CASSYPSLGVNDEKLFF.

The rearrangement joins TRBV4-1 to TRBJ2-5. Germline CDR1 reads MGHRA; CDR2 reads YSYEKL. The CDR3 contains 13 residues. This chain's CDR3 is CASSQGVVETQYF.

This chain uses TRBV29-1 with TRBJ1-6; TCRdb selects TRBD1, and the lack of DNA leaves this call unchecked. The CDR3 consists of 13 residues. Germline V gene lookup returns CDR1 SQVTM and CDR2 ANQGSEA. The CDR3 is CSVVDGANSPLHF.

The V and J genes are TRBV12-3 or TRBV12-4 and TRBJ2-7; TCRdb outputs TRBD2, but without DNA this stays unchecked. There are 16 residues in the CDR3. This CDR3 is CASSPYTSGNYYEQYF.

The rearrangement links TRBV3-1 to TRBJ2-1; the D call from TCRdb, TRBD2, cannot be confirmed without DNA. The CDR3 consists of 15 residues. CDR1 is LGHDT and CDR2 is YNNKEL in the germline V gene (reference sequence). CDR3 residues: CASSRVGSGRGEQFF.

The chain links TRBV4-2 to TRBJ2-3. There are 14 residues in the CDR3. The germline V gene has CDR1 LGHNA and CDR2 YNFKEQ. CDR3 protein: CASSREIATDTQYF.

The chain couples TRBV25-1 to TRBJ2-1; TCRdb's D call of TRBD1 is untestable without DNA. Germline loops: CDR1 MGHDK, CDR2 SYGVNS. This CDR3 has 15 residues. The CDR3: CASSDTGQGKNEQFF.

J is TRBJ2-7 and V is TRBV5-1; as DNA is missing, the TRBD1 call by TCRdb cannot be tested. Germline CDR1 SGHRS, CDR2 YFSETQ. This CDR3 has 14 residues. The CDR3 is CASSPVRDNYEQYF.

This chain connects TRBV28 to TRBJ2-2. CDR1 MDHEN and CDR2 SYDVKM come from the germline V gene. The CDR3 length is 14 residues. CDR3 region: CASSLTGTTGELFF.

This chain links TRBV29-1 with TRBJ1-2; no DNA is available, so the TRBD1 call from TCRdb remains unchecked. The CDR3 loop spans 12 amino acids. Germline CDR1 and CDR2: SQVTM and ANQGSEA. Here the CDR3 reads CSVQGFKAGYTF.

The rearrangement joins TRBV27 to TRBJ2-1; with no DNA, the TCRdb D assignment of TRBD1 cannot be verified. CDR1 is MNHEY, CDR2 SMNVEV, per germline (reference sequence). This CDR3 is 12 amino acids long. This CDR3 reads CASSSLGTEQFF.

J is TRBJ1-4 and V is TRBV3-1; there is no DNA to check the TCRdb D call of TRBD1. Germline values: CDR1 LGHDT, CDR2 YNNKEL (reference sequence). The CDR3 covers 14 residues. CDR3 protein: CASSQHRRSEKLFF. Complete variable domain (other parts from reference TRBV3-1 and TRBJ1-4): DTAVSQTPKYLVTQMGNDKSIKCEQNLGHDTMYWYKQDSKKFLKIMFSYNNKELIINETVPNRFSPKSPDKAHLNLHINSLELGDSAVYFCASSQHRRSEKLFFGSGTQLSVL.